This TCR beta chain was profiled in a study of cytomegalovirus exposure and HLA in healthy donors. Germline V gene lookup returns CDR1 SNHLY and CDR2 FYNNEI. This CDR3 has 16 residues. Trimming cost V 6 bases and J 7 bases; bases outside gene matches: 13. Repertoires were generated with immunoSEQ multiplex PCR, while TCRdb's copy carries only in-frame clones and drops some. The profile shows over 200,000 clones, roughly 90% of them singletons. The specimen sequenced was PBMCs. The receptor was isolated from a woman between 18 and 29 years old in good health and CMV-seronegative. The chain couples TRBV2 to TRBJ2-2; TRBD1 matches 8 bases. CDR3 DNA: TGTGCCAGCAGCCCAACCCCCCAGGGGGCCGGCGGGGAGCTGTTTTTT. Residues: CASSPTPQGAGGELFF. Combining the CDR3 with reference TRBV2 and TRBJ2-2 gives the whole variable domain EPEVTQTPSHQVTQMGQEVILRCVPISNHLYFYWYRQILGQKVEFLVSFYNNEISEKSEIFDDQFSVERPDGSNFTLKIRSTKLEDSAMYFCASSPTPQGAGGELFFGEGSRLTVL.